These 23 T cell receptor beta chains share one sample of origin, sequenced in a study of blood T cells in healthy people across ages. A sample-barcoded 5' primer and a J-beta primer mix were used in a second PCR of about 6 to 12 cycles. TCRdb processed the 5' RACE reads anew with MiXCR; each CDR3 protein has one entry. The sample includes more than 650,000 distinct CDR3 sequences, less than 70% of them seen just once. The specimen sequenced was blood. The receptors originated from a man older than 75 in good health.

This sequence joins TRBV6-5 and TRBJ2-1, with D maybe TRBD2 (7 bases). CDR1 MNHEY and CDR2 SVGAGI come from the germline V gene. The length of the CDR3 is 18 residues. V was cut by 2 bases and J by 0 bases, with 17 bases left in between. CDR3 DNA sequence: TGTGCCAGCAGTTACGGCCTCGCGGGGGCCGGCTCCTACAATGAGCAGTTCTTC. It codes for CASSYGLAGAGSYNEQFF.

The chain recombines TRBV5-1 with TRBJ2-7; 10 bases line up with TRBD2. The CDR3 has 17 residues. CDR1 SGHRS and CDR2 YFSETQ come from the germline V gene. Trimming cost V 4 bases and J 0 bases; bases outside gene matches: 10. The CDR3 spells CASSPNSASGSSYEQYF. DNA for the CDR3: TGCGCCAGCAGCCCAAATTCTGCTAGCGGGAGCTCCTACGAGCAGTACTTC.

This clonotype has only a few counts. J is TRBJ2-5 and V is TRBV6-5; D is ambiguous. CDR3 length equals 17 residues. The V gene lost 0 bases and the J gene lost 1 base, with 15 bases spanning the gap. CDR1 and CDR2 from the germline V gene are MNHEY and SVGAGI. The CDR3 nucleotides are TGTGCCAGCAGTTACTCGGGTTTCGTTGGGGTCCAAGAGACCCAGTACTTC. Translation: CASSYSGFVGVQETQYF.

V is TRBV5-6 and J is TRBJ2-3, with D tentatively TRBD1 (6 bases). CDR3 length: 14 amino acids. CDR1 SGHDT and CDR2 YYEEEE come from the germline V gene. V was pared by 1 base and J by 14 bases, with 20 bases between. In DNA, the CDR3 is TGTGCCAGCAGCTTGAAGAACATGGACAGATACGCGTATTTT. It translates to CASSLKNMDRYAYF. Full variable domain (remainder filled in from reference TRBV5-6 and TRBJ2-3): DAGVTQSPTHLIKTRGQQVTLRCSPKSGHDTVSWYQQALGQGPQFIFQYYEEEERQRGNFPDRFSGHQFPNYSSELNVNALLLGDSALYLCASSLKNMDRYAYFGPGTRLTVL.

This sequence joins TRBV28 and TRBJ2-1, with unresolved D. CDR1 is MDHEN and CDR2 is SYDVKM in the germline V gene. With 5 bases removed from V and 6 bases from J, the gap between germline ends came to 11 bases. CDR3 length equals 13 residues. CDR3 region: CASSPPLGNEQFF. CDR3 DNA: TGTGCCAGCAGTCCGCCTTTGGGCAATGAGCAGTTCTTC.

Only a few counts were recorded for this clonotype. One base away lies a much larger clone, so this may be a sequencing read error. The rearrangement uses TRBV6-2 or TRBV6-3 and TRBJ2-7, with 11 bases identical to TRBD2. The CDR3 totals 14 residues. J lost 7 bases, V lost 2 bases, and 4 bases had no gene match. The germline CDR1 and CDR2 sequences are MNHEY and SVGEGT. The chain's CDR3 is CASSYRGLADEQYF. CDR3 nucleotide sequence: TGTGCCAGCAGTTACAGGGGACTAGCGGATGAGCAGTACTTC.

This clonotype was detected a few times. The chain couples TRBV14 to TRBJ1-6; possibly TRBD1 for D (5 bases). This CDR3 is built from 13 residues. V lost 8 bases and J lost 13, with 18 bases in between. The V gene's germline CDR1 is SGHDN and CDR2 FVKESK. The CDR3 loop reads CASGGGTKGPLHF. The CDR3 DNA is TGTGCCAGCGGCGGGGGGACGAAGGGTCCCCTCCACTTT.

The rearrangement joins TRBV5-1 to TRBJ2-1, with 7 nucleotides matching TRBD2. J was trimmed by 9 bases and V by 4 bases; bases with no gene match: 13. Germline V gives CDR1 SGHRS, CDR2 YFSETQ. The CDR3 runs to 15 residues. CDR3 bases: TGCGCCAGCAGCAGGATCCTAGCGGACGGGAGTGAGCAGTTCTTC. Protein sequence: CASSRILADGSEQFF.

The CDR3 nucleotides read TGTGCCAGCAGTTTGGGCCGCATGACCCAGTACTTC. Its protein product is CASSLGRMTQYF. V and J are TRBV12-3 or TRBV12-4 and TRBJ2-7; no firm D call. The J call may be incorrect, as the DNA end agrees better with TRBJ2-5. The length of the CDR3 is 12 residues.

In its sample, this clonotype was seen a few times. The V call is TRBV7-2, the J call TRBJ2-3, with 13 bases that match TRBD2. In germline, CDR1 is SGHTA, CDR2 FQGNSA. Trimming at V came to 5 bases and at J to 4 bases, leaving 12 bases not matched to a gene. The CDR3 spans 18 residues. CDR3 loop: CASSPRTSGSPSADTQYF. The CDR3 bases are TGTGCCAGCAGCCCGCGGACTAGCGGGAGTCCCTCGGCAGATACGCAGTATTTT.

The chain has TRBV9 and TRBJ2-1; a possible D gene is TRBD2 (7 bases). This CDR3 contains 16 residues. Germline V lookup: CDR1 SGDLS, CDR2 YYNGEE. V was cut by 4 bases and J by 5 bases, with 19 bases left in between. CDR3 nucleotides: TGTGCCAGCAGCCAGAGGGGGAGGGAGTGGGACAATGAGCAGTTCTTC. Translated: CASSQRGREWDNEQFF.

The chain is built from TRBV6-2 or TRBV6-3 and TRBJ2-1; TRBD2 matches 10 bases. The V and J ends lost 0 bases and 6 bases, in that order; junction bases with no gene match: 2. Germline values: CDR1 MNHEY, CDR2 SVGEGT. The CDR3 contains 15 residues. This CDR3 reads CASSYSLAGINEQFF. CDR3 nucleotide sequence: TGTGCCAGCAGTTACTCACTAGCGGGGATCAATGAGCAGTTCTTC.

V and J are TRBV20-1 and TRBJ1-1; D is ambiguous. V was shortened by 3 bases and J by 0 bases, with 17 bases between the two germline ends. This CDR3 has 16 residues. Germline CDR1 and CDR2: DFQATT and SNEGSKA (reference sequence). CDR3 sequence: CSASNPPGIMNTEAFF. Here the CDR3 DNA reads TGCAGTGCTAGCAACCCCCCCGGGATAATGAACACTGAAGCTTTCTTT.

The J gene is TRBJ2-7, the V gene TRBV20-1; D is tentatively TRBD1 or TRBD2 (5 bases each). Trimming took off 1 base at V and 2 bases at J, with 15 bases between the two ends. The CDR3 has 15 residues. Germline loops: CDR1 DFQATT, CDR2 SNEGSKA (reference sequence). The CDR3 here is CSARATGTHPYEQYF. For the CDR3, the DNA is TGCAGTGCTAGAGCGACCGGGACCCACCCCTACGAGCAGTACTTC.

This clonotype was counted only a few times. The rearrangement uses TRBV7-6 and TRBJ2-3, with D maybe TRBD2 (6 bases). The CDR3 has 15 residues. With 6 bases removed from V and 14 bases from J, the gap between germline ends came to 27 bases. The V gene's germline CDR1 is SGHVS and CDR2 FNYEAQ. This chain's CDR3 is CASRPGLQTGGYAYF. CDR3 in DNA: TGTGCCAGCAGACCGGGACTCCAAACAGGCGGATACGCGTATTTT.

This chain's CDR3 is CASTNGLAGDYEQYF. CDR3 DNA sequence: TGTGCCAGCACCAACGGACTAGCGGGAGACTACGAGCAGTACTTC. The rearrangement uses TRBV6-5 and TRBJ2-7; 13 bases match TRBD2. This CDR3 comprises 15 residues. CDR1 is MNHEY, CDR2 SVGAGI, per germline. V gave up 7 bases and J gave up 3 bases; unmatched junction bases: 6.

This clonotype has just a few counts. The rearrangement joins TRBV29-1 to TRBJ2-1, with D uncertain. V was trimmed by 7 bases and J by 4 bases, leaving 8 bases between them. The CDR3 has 11 amino acids. Germline lookup yields CDR1 SQVTM and CDR2 ANQGSEA. The CDR3 is CSAWIYNEQFF. CDR3 in DNA: TGCAGCGCGTGGATTTACAATGAGCAGTTCTTC.

This clonotype came up a few times. An end of the junction does not agree with germline; a read error may underlie this. In nucleotides, the CDR3 is TGTGCCAGCAGTGAGGCCCCGGACGGATCCTATGAGCAGTACTTC. Its translation is CASSEAPDGSYEQYF. The chain carries TRBV6-1 and TRBJ2-7; D is unresolved. Germline CDR1 and CDR2: MNHNS and SASEGT. CDR3 length equals 15 residues.

This clonotype was seen repeatedly, ten times or more. This chain links TRBV25-1 with TRBJ1-2; 7 bases align to TRBD1. This CDR3 contains 13 residues. V dropped 7 bases and J dropped 8; count of bases not matched to a gene: 10. Germline CDR1 MGHDK, CDR2 SYGVNS. This CDR3 is CASTGGGLGGYTF. The CDR3 coding sequence is TGTGCCAGCACTGGAGGGGGCTTGGGCGGCTACACCTTC.

In its sample, this clonotype was seen a few times. This chain connects TRBV7-2 to TRBJ1-2; tentative D call: TRBD1 (5 bases). V was clipped by 5 bases and J by 7 bases, with 17 bases between them. The length of the CDR3 is 14 residues. Germline CDR1 reads SGHTA; CDR2 reads FQGNSA. The CDR3: CASSPTRPTAGYTF. The CDR3 nucleotides are TGTGCCAGCAGCCCGACACGTCCGACAGCTGGCTACACCTTC. The full variable domain, its missing parts supplied by reference TRBV7-2 and TRBJ1-2, is GAGVSQSPSNKVTEKGKDVELRCDPISGHTALYWYRQSLGQGLEFLIYFQGNSAPDKSGLPSDRFSAERTGGSVSTLTIQRTQQEDSAVYLCASSPTRPTAGYTFGSGTRLTVV.

This clonotype was detected a few times. V gene TRBV10-1 combines with J gene TRBJ2-4; 8 bases line up with TRBD2. V lost 3 bases and J lost 7; bases outside the gene matches: 5. CDR1 is WNHNN, CDR2 SYGVQD, per germline (reference sequence). This CDR3 region has 14 residues. The CDR3 DNA follows: TGCGCCAGCAGTGATCGGGGGGGCTCGAACATTCAGTACTTC. It specifies CASSDRGGSNIQYF.

This clonotype turned up a few times. This chain joins TRBV28 and TRBJ2-5, with 7 bases that match TRBD2. The CDR3 has 14 amino acids. Per germline, CDR1 MDHEN and CDR2 SYDVKM. With V trimmed by 7 bases and J by 2 bases, 7 bases remained unmatched. DNA of the CDR3: TGTGCCAGCAACTCCCTGGGGGGGCAAGAGACCCAGTACTTC. Translation: CASNSLGGQETQYF.

This clonotype was observed a handful of times. The genes are TRBV7-9 and TRBJ2-7; 8 nucleotides line up with TRBD1. The CDR3 has 13 residues. Germline CDR1 and CDR2: SEHNR and FQNEAQ (reference sequence). V trimming: 3 bases; J trimming: 11 bases; junction bases outside the gene matches: 9. CDR3 amino acids: CASSFGSGGAEYF. Here the CDR3 DNA reads TGTGCCAGCAGCTTCGGGTCAGGGGGCGCGGAGTACTTC.